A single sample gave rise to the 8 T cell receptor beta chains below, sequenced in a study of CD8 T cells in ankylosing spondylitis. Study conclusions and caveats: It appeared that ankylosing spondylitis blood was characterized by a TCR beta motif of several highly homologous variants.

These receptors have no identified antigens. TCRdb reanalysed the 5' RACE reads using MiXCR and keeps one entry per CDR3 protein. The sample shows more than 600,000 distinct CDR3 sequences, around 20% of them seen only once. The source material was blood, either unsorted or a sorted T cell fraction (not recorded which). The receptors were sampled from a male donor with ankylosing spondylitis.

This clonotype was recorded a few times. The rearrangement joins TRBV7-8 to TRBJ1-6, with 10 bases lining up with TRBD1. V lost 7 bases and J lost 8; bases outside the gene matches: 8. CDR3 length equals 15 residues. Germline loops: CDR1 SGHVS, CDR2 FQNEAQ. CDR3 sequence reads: CASTRAGTGDSPLHF. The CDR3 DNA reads TGTGCCAGCACCCGGGCCGGGACAGGGGATTCACCCCTCCACTTT. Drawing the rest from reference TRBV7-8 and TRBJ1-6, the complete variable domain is GAGVSQSPRYKVAKRGQDVALRCDPISGHVSLFWYQQALGQGPEFLTYFQNEAQLDKSGLPSDRFFAERPEGSVSTLKIQRTQQEDSAVYLCASTRAGTGDSPLHFGNGTRLTVT.

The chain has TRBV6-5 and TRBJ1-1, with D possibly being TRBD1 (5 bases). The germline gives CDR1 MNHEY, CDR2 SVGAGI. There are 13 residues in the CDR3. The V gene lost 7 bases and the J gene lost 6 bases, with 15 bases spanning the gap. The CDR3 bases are TGTGCCAGCAATTCGCCGGGGGGACCTGAAGCTTTCTTT. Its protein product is CASNSPGGPEAFF.

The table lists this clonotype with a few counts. The CDR3 protein is CASRRGDTGELFF. The CDR3 bases are TGTGCCAGTCGAAGGGGTGACACCGGGGAGCTGTTTTTT. The V gene is TRBV6-1, the J gene TRBJ2-2, with D tentatively TRBD1 (5 bases). The CDR3 runs to 13 residues. Trimming cost V 9 bases and J 3 bases, with 11 bases left between them. From germline, CDR1 is MNHNS and CDR2 SASEGT.

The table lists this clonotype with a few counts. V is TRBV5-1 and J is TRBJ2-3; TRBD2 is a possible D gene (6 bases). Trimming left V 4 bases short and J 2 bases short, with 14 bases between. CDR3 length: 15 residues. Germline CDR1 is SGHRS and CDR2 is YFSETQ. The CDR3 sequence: CASSRRTGDTDTQYF. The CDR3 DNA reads TGCGCCAGCAGCAGGAGAACGGGAGACACAGATACGCAGTATTTT. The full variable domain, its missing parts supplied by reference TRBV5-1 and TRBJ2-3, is KAGVTQTPRYLIKTRGQQVTLSCSPISGHRSVSWYQQTPGQGLQFLFEYFSETQRNKGNFPGRFSGRQFSNSRSEMNVSTLELGDSALYLCASSRRTGDTDTQYFGPGTRLTVL.

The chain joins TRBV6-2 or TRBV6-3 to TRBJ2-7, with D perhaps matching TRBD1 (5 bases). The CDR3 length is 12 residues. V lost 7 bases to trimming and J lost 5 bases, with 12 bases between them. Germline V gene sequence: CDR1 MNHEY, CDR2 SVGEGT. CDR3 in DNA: TGTGCCAGCAAGGCAGGGATCCACGAGCAGTACTTC. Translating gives CASKAGIHEQYF.

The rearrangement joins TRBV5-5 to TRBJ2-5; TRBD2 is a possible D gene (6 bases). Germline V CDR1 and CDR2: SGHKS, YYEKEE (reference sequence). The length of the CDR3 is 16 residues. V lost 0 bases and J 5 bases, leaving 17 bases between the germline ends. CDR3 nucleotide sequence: TGTGCCAGCAGCTTGGCCGGGACTCCGGGAGAGGAGACCCAGTACTTC. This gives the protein CASSLAGTPGEETQYF.

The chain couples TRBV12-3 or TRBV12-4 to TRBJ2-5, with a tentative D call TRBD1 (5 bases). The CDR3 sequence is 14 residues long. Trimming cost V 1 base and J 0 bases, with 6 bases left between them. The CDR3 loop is CASSLDRNQETQYF. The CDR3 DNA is TGTGCCAGCAGTTTAGACAGGAACCAAGAGACCCAGTACTTC.

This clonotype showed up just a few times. The CDR3 is CASSRSPGRGAYNEQFF. The CDR3 region has the DNA TGTGCCAGCAGCCGTTCCCCGGGACGTGGAGCCTACAATGAGCAGTTCTTC. The genes are TRBV12-3 or TRBV12-4 and TRBJ2-1; D assignment may be TRBD1 or TRBD2 (5 bases each). There are 17 residues in the CDR3. V lost 6 bases, J lost 2 bases, and 20 bases lay in between.